This T cell receptor beta chain came from a study of identical twins. The V end lost 10 bases, the J end lost 4 bases, and 13 bases lay between the germline ends. Looked up from germline, CDR1 is SNHLY and CDR2 is FYNNEI. The CDR3 sequence is 13 residues long. This clonotype has just a few counts. From the 5' RACE reads, TCRdb called clonotypes with MiXCR, one entry per CDR3 protein. Of 650,000 to 750,000 distinct CDR3 sequences in the sample, 21% were seen once. These same data were also listed under a study on T cells expressing NK-cell markers. That paper notes: Among the eight sequenced donors, seven tested HCMV-seropositive and one tested seronegative.

The chain has TRBV2 and TRBJ1-4; the D gene is possibly TRBD1 (6 bases). The specimen was PBMCs. This sequence originates from a young woman in good health. The CDR3 DNA is TGTGCCACCCGGACAGTACGTAATGAAAAACTGTTTTTT. Translating gives CATRTVRNEKLFF.